The 13 T cell receptor beta chains below were found in one sample sequenced in a study of blood T cells in healthy people across ages. Using a J-beta primer mix together with a sample-barcoded 5' primer, a second PCR was run for about 6 to 12 cycles. TCRdb reanalysed the 5' RACE reads using MiXCR and keeps one entry per CDR3 protein. This sample has about 1 million distinct CDR3 sequences; under 55% occur once, and the top ten carry over 15%. Source material: blood. These receptors came from an older woman in good health.

This clonotype was seen many times. The DNA of the CDR3 is TGTGCCAGCAGCTTTAGCGGGAGAGGGGAGACCCAGTACTTC. This encodes CASSFSGRGETQYF. This rearrangement joins TRBV7-9 to TRBJ2-5; 9 bases match TRBD2. The germline V gene has CDR1 SEHNR and CDR2 FQNEAQ (reference sequence). Trimming cost V 3 bases and J 5 bases; bases outside gene matches: 4. The CDR3 is made up of 14 amino acids. The full variable domain, its missing parts supplied by reference TRBV7-9 and TRBJ2-5, is DTGVSQNPRHKITKRGQNVTFRCDPISEHNRLYWYRQTLGQGPEFLTYFQNEAQLEKSRLLSDRFSAERPKGSFSTLEIQRTEQGDSAMYLCASSFSGRGETQYFGPGTRLLVL.

The chain joins TRBV21-1 to TRBJ2-7; the D segment call TRBD1 is taken from the table without a DNA check. TRBV21-1 is tagged as a pseudogene. The CDR3 has 16 residues. CDR3 protein: CASSKGRADRPYEQYF. For the CDR3, the DNA is TGTGCCAGCAGCAAAGGACGTGCGGACAGGCCCTACGAGCAGTACTTC.

This chain uses TRBV20-1 with TRBJ2-1, with TRBD2 matching 12 bases. Losses at the gene ends were 4 bases for V and 12 bases for J; bases not matched to a gene: 13. CDR1 DFQATT and CDR2 SNEGSKA come from the germline V gene (reference sequence). The CDR3 covers 15 residues. CDR3 residues: CSAISRLAGGLWQFF. For the CDR3, the DNA is TGCAGTGCTATTAGTCGGCTAGCGGGAGGGCTTTGGCAGTTCTTC.

In its sample, this clonotype was seen a few times. The chain joins TRBV7-9 to TRBJ2-5, with D unresolved. Per germline, CDR1 SEHNR and CDR2 FQNEAQ (reference sequence). The CDR3 extends over 15 amino acids. Trimming removed 5 bases from V and 1 base from J, with 14 bases in between. CDR3 residues: CASSQGPTTQETQYF. CDR3 coding DNA: TGTGCCAGCAGCCAAGGACCGACAACCCAAGAGACCCAGTACTTC. The full variable domain, completed using reference TRBV7-9 and TRBJ2-5, is DTGVSQNPRHKITKRGQNVTFRCDPISEHNRLYWYRQTLGQGPEFLTYFQNEAQLEKSRLLSDRFSAERPKGSFSTLEIQRTEQGDSAMYLCASSQGPTTQETQYFGPGTRLLVL.

The chain employs TRBV2 and TRBJ2-5; 8 nucleotides match TRBD1. J gave up 11 bases and V 4 bases, and 15 bases lay outside the gene matches. There are 15 residues in the CDR3. Germline CDR1 is SNHLY and CDR2 is FYNNEI. The DNA for the CDR3 is TGTGCCAGCAGTGGCGGACAGGGCCTTTCCAATGAGCAGTACTTC. Its protein is CASSGGQGLSNEQYF.

This chain links TRBV5-4 with TRBJ2-3; 10 bases are a match to TRBD1. This CDR3 spans 16 amino acids. The V and J ends lost 5 bases and 4 bases, in that order; junction bases with no gene match: 10. CDR1 and CDR2 from the germline V gene are SGHNT and YYREEE (reference sequence). DNA for the CDR3: TGTGCCAGCAGTTACCCGGGACAGGGGATCGCAGATACGCAGTATTTT. As protein: CASSYPGQGIADTQYF. The full variable domain, in which reference TRBV5-4 and TRBJ2-3 provide the parts outside the CDR3, is ETGVTQSPTHLIKTRGQQVTLRCSSQSGHNTVSWYQQALGQGPQFIFQYYREEENGRGNFPPRFSGLQFPNYSSELNVNALELDDSALYLCASSYPGQGIADTQYFGPGTRLTVL.

The chain is built from TRBV6-1 and TRBJ2-1, with D unresolved. The V end was cut by 0 bases, the J end by 7 bases, with 7 bases between. Germline V gene lookup returns CDR1 MNHNS and CDR2 SASEGT. The CDR3 is 13 residues long. This CDR3 is CASSEAHGNEQFF. CDR3 DNA: TGTGCCAGCAGTGAAGCGCACGGTAATGAGCAGTTCTTC.

The CDR3 coding sequence is TGTGCCAGCAGTTTATACCCCGACAGGGTTGATGAGCAGTTCTTC. It yields the protein CASSLYPDRVDEQFF. The rearrangement uses TRBV27 and TRBJ2-1, with 7 bases identical to TRBD1. Germline V gives CDR1 MNHEY, CDR2 SMNVEV (reference sequence). Trimming took 1 base from V and 8 from J; bases not matched to a gene: 8. This CDR3 contains 15 residues.

This clonotype was detected only a few times. V is TRBV4-1 and J is TRBJ1-4; weak D call: TRBD1 (6 bases). V was cut by 4 bases and J by 4 bases, with 13 bases left in between. Per the germline V gene, CDR1 is MGHRA and CDR2 is YSYEKL. The CDR3 contains 15 residues. CDR3 DNA sequence: TGCGCCAGCAGCCGGGAGGACAGTGTTAATGAAAAACTGTTTTTT. This encodes CASSREDSVNEKLFF.

For the CDR3, the DNA is TGTGCCAGCACCGGGGACAGGGTCTCACCCCTCCACTTT. Translation gives CASTGDRVSPLHF. V usage is TRBV12-3 or TRBV12-4 and J usage is TRBJ1-6; 9 bases are shared with TRBD1. The junction had 5 bases not matched to a gene; V was cut back by 7 bases and J by 10 bases. The CDR3 is 13 residues long.

J is TRBJ2-5 and V is TRBV11-1, with D tentatively TRBD1 (5 bases). V was trimmed by 5 bases and J by 6 bases, leaving 10 bases between them. Germline values: CDR1 SGHAT, CDR2 FQDESV (reference sequence). CDR3 length equals 12 residues. CDR3 DNA: TGTGCCAGCAGCCCCGACAGACAGACCCAGTACTTC. Amino acid sequence: CASSPDRQTQYF.

V usage is TRBV6-2 or TRBV6-3 and J usage is TRBJ2-7, with 9 bases fitting TRBD2. The CDR3 is 16 residues long. V was pared by 2 bases and J by 7 bases, with 12 bases of the junction left unmatched. CDR1 and CDR2 from the germline V gene are MNHEY and SVGEGT. CDR3 residues: CASSYAVAGAYNEQYF. DNA of the CDR3: TGTGCCAGCAGTTACGCCGTAGCGGGAGCCTACAATGAGCAGTACTTC.

As regards this clonotype: At one boundary the junction diverges from the germline segment, which might be a read error. The genes are TRBV7-9 and TRBJ2-3; D is perhaps TRBD1 (5 bases). Germline values: CDR1 SEHNR, CDR2 FQNEAQ (reference sequence). The CDR3 runs 15 residues. In nucleotides, the CDR3 is TGTGCCAACAGCAAAGGGGATTCGAGCCCAGATACGCAGTATTTT. It codes for CANSKGDSSPDTQYF.